This is a list of T cell receptor beta chains from one sample in a study of blood T cell repertoires in COVID-19. Here immunoSEQ multiplex PCR was the method, and the copy in TCRdb shows in-frame clones only, minus some. In the table there are approximately 280,000 clones, roughly 85% of which are singletons. The sample was PBMCs or T cells enriched from blood (not recorded which). The receptor set was obtained from a woman between 45 and 60 years old who had recovered from COVID-19. The CDR3 runs from the conserved cysteine through the conserved F or W. Fields, in order: J gene, V gene, CDR3 length, clone size, D gene, CDR3 protein, CDR3 DNA. D genes are given only for firm matches. Some rows have no size entry. The others give once, few or many, or a class for an expanded clone.

TRBJ1-1 TRBV3-1/TRBV3-2 15 many TRBD1 CASSQGTGGDTEAFF TGTGCCAGCAGCCAAGGGACAGGGGGAGACACTGAAGCTTTCTTT
TRBJ1-6 TRBV5-8 16 few TRBD1 CASSLFSGQGVSPLHF TGTGCCAGCAGCTTGTTTAGTGGACAGGGGGTTTCACCCCTCCACTTT
TRBJ1-4 TRBV4-1 15 . . CASSQAQGVNEKLFF TGCGCCAGCAGCCAAGCACAGGGTGTTAATGAAAAACTGTTTTTT
TRBJ2-3 TRBV12-5 13 . . CASGPRDADTQYF TGTGCTAGTGGTCCACGGGATGCAGATACGCAGTATTTT
TRBJ1-2 TRBV4-1 12 . . CASSHGSYGYTF TGCGCCAGCAGCCACGGGTCTTATGGCTACACCTTC
TRBJ1-1 TRBV3-1/TRBV3-2 18 . . CASSQVFRWQGINTEAFF TGTGCCAGCAGCCAAGTCTTTAGATGGCAGGGGATTAACACTGAAGCTTTCTTT
TRBJ2-7 TRBV7-9 13 . . CASQRGNSYEQYF TGTGCCAGCCAACGTGGCAACTCCTACGAGCAGTACTTC
TRBJ1-2 TRBV28 14 . . CASRRPQGNYGYTF TGTGCCAGCAGGCGCCCACAGGGAAACTATGGCTACACCTTC
TRBJ2-5 TRBV7-9 15 once TRBD2 CASSFSASGQETQYF TGTGCCAGCAGCTTCTCTGCTAGCGGTCAAGAGACCCAGTACTTC
TRBJ2-1 TRBV3-1/TRBV3-2 16 . TRBD2 CASTPLQRGGLDEQFF TGTGCCAGCACCCCCCTTCAGCGGGGGGGCCTTGATGAGCAGTTCTTC
TRBJ2-3 TRBV7-2 16 . TRBD1 CASSLVAGGVADTQYF TGTGCCAGCAGCTTAGTGGCAGGGGGCGTCGCAGATACGCAGTATTTT
TRBJ1-5 TRBV5-1 13 once . CASSLKGVRAQHF TGCGCCAGCAGCTTGAAGGGGGTTAGGGCCCAGCATTTT
TRBJ1-4 TRBV19 14 . TRBD1 CASSSRDRNEKLFF TGTGCCAGTAGTAGCCGGGACAGAAATGAAAAACTGTTTTTT
TRBJ2-5 TRBV21-1 17 once . CASKIAGGPNWGETQYF TGTGCCAGCAAGATAGCGGGAGGGCCCAATTGGGGGGAGACCCAGTACTTC
TRBJ1-6 TRBV3-1/TRBV3-2 14 . . CASSQGAGNSPLHF TGTGCCAGCAGCCAAGGGGCAGGGAATTCACCCCTCCACTTT
TRBJ1-6 TRBV14 15 . . CASSQTPGYNSPLHF TGTGCCAGCAGCCAAACACCAGGGTACAATTCACCCCTCCACTTT
TRBJ1-5 TRBV19 12 . . CASSIGLQPQHF TGTGCCAGTAGTATAGGGCTTCAGCCCCAGCATTTT
TRBJ1-2 TRBV19 14 . TRBD1 CASSAGQINYGYTF TGTGCCAGTAGTGCGGGACAGATCAACTATGGCTACACCTTC
TRBJ1-5 TRBV11-2 15 . . CASSLSFHSNQPQHF TGTGCCAGCAGCTTGAGTTTTCATAGCAATCAGCCCCAGCATTTT
TRBJ2-5 TRBV23-1 15 . TRBD1 CASGRDRGFQETQYF TGCGCCAGTGGCCGGGACAGGGGATTTCAAGAGACCCAGTACTTC
TRBJ1-1 TRBV7-2 14 . TRBD1 CASSPTSIDRGAFF TGTGCCAGCAGCCCAACCTCAATAGACAGGGGTGCTTTCTTT
TRBJ2-1 TRBV7-2 15 . . CASTHPPTGHNEQFF TGTGCCAGCACCCATCCCCCGACAGGCCACAATGAGCAGTTCTTC
TRBJ1-2 TRBV18 17 once TRBD1 CASSPPAPGGLGYGYTF TGTGCCAGCTCACCACCTGCCCCAGGGGGCCTGGGATATGGCTACACCTTC
TRBJ1-3 TRBV14 13 once . CASSQVMGNTIYF TGTGCCAGCAGCCAAGTCATGGGAAACACCATATATTTT
TRBJ1-1 TRBV5-1 16 once . CASSPPGVRARTEAFF TGCGCCAGCAGCCCCCCGGGTGTGAGGGCCCGGACTGAAGCTTTCTTT
TRBJ1-1 TRBV18 16 once TRBD1 CASSPPDRGTYTEAFF TGTGCCAGCTCACCACCGGACAGGGGGACGTACACTGAAGCTTTCTTT
TRBJ2-3 TRBV7-2 15 . TRBD1 CASSALGQVTDTQYF TGTGCCAGCAGCGCATTGGGACAGGTCACAGATACGCAGTATTTT
TRBJ2-5 TRBV9 16 . TRBD2 CASSPLERGIQETQYF TGTGCCAGCAGCCCTCTGGAGCGGGGGATCCAAGAGACCCAGTACTTC
TRBJ2-7 TRBV25-1 13 . . CASSVSGLGEQYF TGTGCCAGCAGTGTTTCGGGACTTGGCGAGCAGTACTTC
TRBJ2-7 TRBV7-9 14 . . CASSLEAASYEQYF TGTGCCAGCAGCTTAGAGGCGGCCTCCTACGAGCAGTACTTC
TRBJ2-7 TRBV28 14 . . CASSLIQSSYEQYF TGTGCCAGCAGTTTAATCCAGTCATCCTACGAGCAGTACTTC
TRBJ1-2 TRBV6-5 14 . . CASRQVMSFGGYTF TGTGCCAGCAGACAGGTGATGAGCTTTGGTGGCTACACCTTC
TRBJ2-7 TRBV5-4 15 few . CASSLGGRRGYEQYF TGTGCCAGCAGCCTGGGAGGCCGGAGAGGGTACGAGCAGTACTTC
TRBJ1-5 TRBV9 15 . . CASSRQADSNQPQHF TGTGCCAGCAGCAGACAGGCCGATAGCAATCAGCCCCAGCATTTT
TRBJ1-2 TRBV7-9 13 few . CASSLDGVYGYTF TGTGCCAGCAGCCTAGACGGTGTCTATGGCTACACCTTC